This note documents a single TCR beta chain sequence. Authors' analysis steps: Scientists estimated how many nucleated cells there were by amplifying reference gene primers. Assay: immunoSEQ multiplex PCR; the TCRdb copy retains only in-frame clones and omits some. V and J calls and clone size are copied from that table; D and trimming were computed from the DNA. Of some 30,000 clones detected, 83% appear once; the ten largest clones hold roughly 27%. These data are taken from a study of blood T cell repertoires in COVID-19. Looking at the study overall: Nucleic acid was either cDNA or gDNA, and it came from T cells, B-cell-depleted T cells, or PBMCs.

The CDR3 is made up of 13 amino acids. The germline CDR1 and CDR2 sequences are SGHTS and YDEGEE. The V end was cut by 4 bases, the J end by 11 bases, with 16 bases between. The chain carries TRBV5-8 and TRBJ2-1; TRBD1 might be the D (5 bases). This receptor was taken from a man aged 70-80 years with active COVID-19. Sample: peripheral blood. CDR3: CASSLERGVQQFF. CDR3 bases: TGTGCCAGCAGCCTGGAAAGGGGCGTTCAGCAGTTCTTC.